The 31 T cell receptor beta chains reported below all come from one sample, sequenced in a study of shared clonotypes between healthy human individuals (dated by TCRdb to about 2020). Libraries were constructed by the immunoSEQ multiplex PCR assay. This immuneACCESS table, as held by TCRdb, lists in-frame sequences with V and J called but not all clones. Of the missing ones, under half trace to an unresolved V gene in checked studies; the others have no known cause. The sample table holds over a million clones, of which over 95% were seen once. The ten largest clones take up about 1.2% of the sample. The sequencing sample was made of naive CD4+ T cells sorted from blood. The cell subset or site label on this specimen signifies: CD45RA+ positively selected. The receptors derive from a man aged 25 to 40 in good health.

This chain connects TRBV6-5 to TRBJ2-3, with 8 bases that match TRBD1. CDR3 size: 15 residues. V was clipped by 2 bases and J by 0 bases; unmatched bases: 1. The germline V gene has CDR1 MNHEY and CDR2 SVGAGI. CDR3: CASSYQGASTDTQYF. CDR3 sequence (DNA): TGTGCCAGCAGTTACCAGGGGGCCAGCACAGATACGCAGTATTTT.

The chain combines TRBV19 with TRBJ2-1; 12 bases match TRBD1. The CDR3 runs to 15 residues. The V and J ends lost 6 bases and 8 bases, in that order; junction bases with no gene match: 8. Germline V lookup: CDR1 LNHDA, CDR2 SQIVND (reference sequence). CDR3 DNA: TGTGCCAGTAGGAAGGGACAGGGGGCAGGATATGAGCAGTTCTTC. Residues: CASRKGQGAGYEQFF.

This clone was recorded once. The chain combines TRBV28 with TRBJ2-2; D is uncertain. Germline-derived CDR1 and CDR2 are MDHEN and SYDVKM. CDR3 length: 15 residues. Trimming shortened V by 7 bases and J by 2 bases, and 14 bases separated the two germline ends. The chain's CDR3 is CASTHGSLNTGELFF. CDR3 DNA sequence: TGTGCCAGCACCCATGGGTCTTTAAACACCGGGGAGCTGTTTTTT.

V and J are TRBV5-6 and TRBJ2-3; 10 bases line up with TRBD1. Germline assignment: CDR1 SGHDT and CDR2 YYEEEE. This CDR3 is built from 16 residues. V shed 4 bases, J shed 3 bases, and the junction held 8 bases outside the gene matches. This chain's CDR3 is CASSGLTGGPTDTQYF. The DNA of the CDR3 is TGTGCCAGCAGCGGCCTGACAGGGGGCCCGACAGATACGCAGTATTTT.

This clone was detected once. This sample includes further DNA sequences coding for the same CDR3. The DNA for the CDR3 is TGTGCCAGCAGCCCGGACGGATATGGCTACACCTTC. This gives the protein CASSPDGYGYTF. V is TRBV11-2 and J is TRBJ1-2; D remains ambiguous. The V gene lost 5 bases and the J gene lost 5 bases, with 9 bases spanning the gap. The V gene's germline CDR1 is SGHAT and CDR2 FQNNGV. The CDR3 is made up of 12 amino acids.

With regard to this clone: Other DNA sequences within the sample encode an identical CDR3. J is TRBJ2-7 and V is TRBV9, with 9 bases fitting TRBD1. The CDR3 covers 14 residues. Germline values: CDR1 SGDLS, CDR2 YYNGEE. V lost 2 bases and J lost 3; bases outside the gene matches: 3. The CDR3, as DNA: TGTGCCAGCAGCGTGAGGGACAGGGTCTACGAGCAGTACTTC. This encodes CASSVRDRVYEQYF.

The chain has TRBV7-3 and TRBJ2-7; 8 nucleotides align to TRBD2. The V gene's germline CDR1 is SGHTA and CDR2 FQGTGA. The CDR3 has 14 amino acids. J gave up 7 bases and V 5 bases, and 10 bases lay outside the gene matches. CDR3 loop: CASSPRGGMGEQYF. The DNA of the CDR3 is TGTGCCAGCAGCCCCCGGGGGGGTATGGGTGAGCAGTACTTC.

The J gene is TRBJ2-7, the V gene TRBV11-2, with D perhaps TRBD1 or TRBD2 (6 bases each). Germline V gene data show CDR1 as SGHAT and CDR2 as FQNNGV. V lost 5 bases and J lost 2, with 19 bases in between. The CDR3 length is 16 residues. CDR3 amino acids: CASSSPGGGEAYEQYF. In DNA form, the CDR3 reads TGTGCCAGCAGCAGCCCCGGAGGGGGAGAAGCCTACGAGCAGTACTTC. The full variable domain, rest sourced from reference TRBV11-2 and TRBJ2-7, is EAGVAQSPRYKIIEKRQSVAFWCNPISGHATLYWYQQILGQGPKLLIQFQNNGVVDDSQLPKDRFSAERLKGVDSTLKIQPAKLEDSAVYLCASSSPGGGEAYEQYFGPGTRLTVT.

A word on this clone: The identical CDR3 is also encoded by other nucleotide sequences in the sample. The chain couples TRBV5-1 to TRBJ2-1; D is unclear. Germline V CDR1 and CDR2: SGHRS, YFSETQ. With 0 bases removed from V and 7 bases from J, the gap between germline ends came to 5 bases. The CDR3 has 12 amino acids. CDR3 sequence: CASSLALNEQFF. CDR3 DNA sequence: TGCGCCAGCAGCTTGGCCTTAAATGAGCAGTTCTTC.

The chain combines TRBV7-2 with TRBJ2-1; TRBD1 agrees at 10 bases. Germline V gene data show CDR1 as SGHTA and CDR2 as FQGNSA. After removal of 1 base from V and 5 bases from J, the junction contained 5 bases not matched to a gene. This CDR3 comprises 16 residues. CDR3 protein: CASSLGATGGNNEQFF. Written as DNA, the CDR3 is TGTGCCAGCAGCTTAGGAGCGACAGGGGGCAACAATGAGCAGTTCTTC.

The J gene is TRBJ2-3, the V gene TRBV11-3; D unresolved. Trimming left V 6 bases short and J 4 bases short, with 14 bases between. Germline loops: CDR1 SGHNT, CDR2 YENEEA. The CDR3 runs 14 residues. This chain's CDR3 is CASSPGRAADTQYF. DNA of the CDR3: TGTGCCAGCAGTCCAGGACGTGCAGCAGATACGCAGTATTTT. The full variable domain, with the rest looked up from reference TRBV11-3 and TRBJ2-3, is EAGVVQSPRYKIIEKKQPVAFWCNPISGHNTLYWYLQNLGQGPELLIRYENEEAVDDSQLPKDRFSAERLKGVDSTLKIQPAELGDSAVYLCASSPGRAADTQYFGPGTRLTVL.

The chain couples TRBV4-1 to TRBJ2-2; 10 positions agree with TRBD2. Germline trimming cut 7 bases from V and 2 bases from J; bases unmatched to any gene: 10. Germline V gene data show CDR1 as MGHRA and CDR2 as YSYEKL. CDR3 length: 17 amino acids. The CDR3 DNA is TGCGCCAGCACCAAAGAATGGACTAGCGGTAACACCGGGGAGCTGTTTTTT. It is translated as CASTKEWTSGNTGELFF.

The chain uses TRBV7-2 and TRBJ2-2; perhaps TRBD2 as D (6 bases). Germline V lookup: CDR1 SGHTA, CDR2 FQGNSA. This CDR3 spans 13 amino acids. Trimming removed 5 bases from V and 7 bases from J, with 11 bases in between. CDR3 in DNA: TGTGCCAGCAGCGGCGGGGCGAGCGGGGAGCTGTTTTTT. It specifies CASSGGASGELFF.

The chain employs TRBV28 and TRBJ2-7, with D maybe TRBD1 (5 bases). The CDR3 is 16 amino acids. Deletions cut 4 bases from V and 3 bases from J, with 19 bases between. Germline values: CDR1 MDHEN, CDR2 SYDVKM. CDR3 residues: CASSYHTMLQDYEQYF. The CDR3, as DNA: TGTGCCAGCAGTTATCACACGATGCTACAGGACTACGAGCAGTACTTC.

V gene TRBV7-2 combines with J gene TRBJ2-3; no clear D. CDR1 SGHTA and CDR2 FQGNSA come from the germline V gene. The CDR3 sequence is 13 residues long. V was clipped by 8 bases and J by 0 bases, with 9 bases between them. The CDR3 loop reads CASQPPSTDTQYF. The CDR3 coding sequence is TGTGCCAGCCAACCCCCGAGCACAGATACGCAGTATTTT.

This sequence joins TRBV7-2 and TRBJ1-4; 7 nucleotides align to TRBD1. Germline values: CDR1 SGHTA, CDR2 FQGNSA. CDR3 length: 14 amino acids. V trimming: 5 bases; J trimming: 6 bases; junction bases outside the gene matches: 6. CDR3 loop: CASSPGTVDEKLFF. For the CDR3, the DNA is TGTGCCAGCAGCCCGGGGACAGTAGATGAAAAACTGTTTTTT.

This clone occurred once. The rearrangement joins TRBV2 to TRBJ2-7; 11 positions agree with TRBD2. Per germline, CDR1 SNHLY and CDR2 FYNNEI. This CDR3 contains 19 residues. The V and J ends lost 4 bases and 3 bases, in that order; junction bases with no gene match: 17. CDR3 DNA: TGTGCCAGCAGTGTTCCGAGGGCTAGCGGGAGGACCAGAAACTACGAGCAGTACTTC. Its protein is CASSVPRASGRTRNYEQYF.

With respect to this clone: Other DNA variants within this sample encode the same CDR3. In DNA form, the CDR3 reads TGTGCCAGCAGTGATGGGGGCTATGGCTACACCTTC. The encoded protein is CASSDGGYGYTF. The V call is TRBV6-4, the J call TRBJ1-2; a possible D gene is TRBD1 (5 bases). Trimming took off 3 bases at V and 4 bases at J, with 6 bases between the two ends. CDR3 length equals 12 residues. Germline V lookup: CDR1 MRHNA, CDR2 SNTAGT.

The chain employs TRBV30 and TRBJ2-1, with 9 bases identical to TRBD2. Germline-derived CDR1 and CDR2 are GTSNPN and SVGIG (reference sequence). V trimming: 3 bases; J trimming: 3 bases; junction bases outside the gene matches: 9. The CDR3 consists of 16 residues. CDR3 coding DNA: TGTGCCTGGAGCCGATCGTCTAGCGGGAACTACAATGAGCAGTTCTTC. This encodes CAWSRSSSGNYNEQFF.

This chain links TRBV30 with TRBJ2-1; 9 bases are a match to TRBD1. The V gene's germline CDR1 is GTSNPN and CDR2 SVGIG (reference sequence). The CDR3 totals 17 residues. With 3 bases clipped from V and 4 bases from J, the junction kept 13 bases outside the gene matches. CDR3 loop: CAWSGSRDRDFYNEQFF. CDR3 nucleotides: TGTGCCTGGAGCGGATCAAGGGACAGGGACTTTTACAATGAGCAGTTCTTC.

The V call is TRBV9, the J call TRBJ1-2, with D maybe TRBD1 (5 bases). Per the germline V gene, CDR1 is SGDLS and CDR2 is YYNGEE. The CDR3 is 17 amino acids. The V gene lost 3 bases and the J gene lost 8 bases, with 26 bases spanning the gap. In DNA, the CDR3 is TGTGCCAGCAGCGCGCGGGCAGGACAAACTTCCTACCGGGGCTACACCTTC. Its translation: CASSARAGQTSYRGYTF.

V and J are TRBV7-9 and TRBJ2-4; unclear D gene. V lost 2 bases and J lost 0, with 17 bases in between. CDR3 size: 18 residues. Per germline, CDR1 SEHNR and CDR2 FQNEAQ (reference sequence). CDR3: CASSLFPARTLAKNIQYF. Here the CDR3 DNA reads TGTGCCAGCAGCTTATTCCCGGCCAGGACGCTAGCCAAAAACATTCAGTACTTC.

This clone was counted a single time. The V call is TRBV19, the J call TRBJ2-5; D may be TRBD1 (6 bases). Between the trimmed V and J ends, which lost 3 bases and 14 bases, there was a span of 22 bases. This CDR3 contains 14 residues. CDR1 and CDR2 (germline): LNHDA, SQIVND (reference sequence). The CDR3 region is CASSMSRDTRTRYF. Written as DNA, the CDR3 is TGTGCCAGTAGTATGTCCCGGGACACTCGCACCAGATACTTC.

The CDR3 coding sequence is TGTGCCAGCAGGCCTCTGGGCCCGGTACACGAGCAGTACTTC. Its protein is CASRPLGPVHEQYF. The chain recombines TRBV5-8 with TRBJ2-7; D unresolved. V was pared by 5 bases and J by 5 bases, with 17 bases between. CDR3 length: 14 amino acids. Germline CDR1 is SGHTS and CDR2 is YDEGEE.

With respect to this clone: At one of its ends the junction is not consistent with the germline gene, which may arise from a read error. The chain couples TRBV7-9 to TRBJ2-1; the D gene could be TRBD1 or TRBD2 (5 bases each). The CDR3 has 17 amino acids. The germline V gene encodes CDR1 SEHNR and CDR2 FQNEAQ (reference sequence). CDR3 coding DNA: TGTGCCAGCATCTTATCGTTCCTACCCGGGGCGGATAATGAGCAGTTCTTC. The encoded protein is CASILSFLPGADNEQFF.

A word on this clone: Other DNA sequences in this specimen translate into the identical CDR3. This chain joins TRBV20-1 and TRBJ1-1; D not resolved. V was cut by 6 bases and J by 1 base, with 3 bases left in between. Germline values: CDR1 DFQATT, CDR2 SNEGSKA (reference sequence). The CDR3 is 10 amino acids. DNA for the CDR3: TGCAGTGCCCGGAACACTGAAGCTTTCTTT. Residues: CSARNTEAFF.

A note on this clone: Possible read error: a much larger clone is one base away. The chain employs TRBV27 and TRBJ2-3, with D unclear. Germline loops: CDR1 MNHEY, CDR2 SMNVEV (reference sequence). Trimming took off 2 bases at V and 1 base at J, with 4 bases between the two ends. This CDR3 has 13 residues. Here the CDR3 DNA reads TGTGCCAGCAGTTTAATGGGCACAGATACGCAGTATTTT. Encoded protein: CASSLMGTDTQYF.

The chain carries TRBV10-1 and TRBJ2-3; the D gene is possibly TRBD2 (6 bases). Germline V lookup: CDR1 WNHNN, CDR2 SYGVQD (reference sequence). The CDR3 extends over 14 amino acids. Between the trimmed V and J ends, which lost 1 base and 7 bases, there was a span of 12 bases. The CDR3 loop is CASSELQGLNTQYF. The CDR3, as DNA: TGCGCCAGCAGTGAGTTGCAGGGACTCAATACGCAGTATTTT.

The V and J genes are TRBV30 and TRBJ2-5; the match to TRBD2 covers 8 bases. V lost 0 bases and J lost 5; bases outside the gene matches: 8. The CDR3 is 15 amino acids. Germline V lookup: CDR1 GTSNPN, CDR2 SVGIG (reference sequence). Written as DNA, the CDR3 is TGTGCCTGGAGTGTAGCTAGCGGGTGGAGGGAGACCCAGTACTTC. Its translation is CAWSVASGWRETQYF.

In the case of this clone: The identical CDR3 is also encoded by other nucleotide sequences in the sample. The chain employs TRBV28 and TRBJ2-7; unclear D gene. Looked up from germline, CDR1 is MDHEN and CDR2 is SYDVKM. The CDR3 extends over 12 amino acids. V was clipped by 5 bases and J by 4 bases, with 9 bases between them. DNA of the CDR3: TGTGCCAGCAGTAGTCTGGGGTACGAGCAGTACTTC. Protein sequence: CASSSLGYEQYF.

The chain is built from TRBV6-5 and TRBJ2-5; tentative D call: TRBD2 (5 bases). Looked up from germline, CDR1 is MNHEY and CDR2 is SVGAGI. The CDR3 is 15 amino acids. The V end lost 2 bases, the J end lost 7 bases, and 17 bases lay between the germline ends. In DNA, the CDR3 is TGTGCCAGCAGTTACCCCCCTTACGGGGTAGCGACCCAGTACTTC. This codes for CASSYPPYGVATQYF.